A selection of T cell receptor beta chains follows, all from one sample in a study of T-cell reconstitution after alpha-beta-depleted transplantation in children. One entry per CDR3 protein, called by TCRdb with MiXCR from the PCR reads. The table has hundreds of thousands of distinct CDR3 sequences, under 15% seen once. Material: PBMCs, obtained before TCRalphabeta/CD19-depleted stem cell transplant. The receptors here all came from a girl aged 2 to 10 with congenital amegakaryocytic thrombocytopenia, due to receive a stem cell transplant. The CDR3 runs from the conserved cysteine through the conserved F or W. D genes are given only for firm matches. Clone size is not always given. Where it is, it says once, few, many or a class for expanded clones.

clone_size | j_call | d_call | v_call | cdr3_aa | cdr3_nt
many | TRBJ2-7 | TRBD2 | TRBV12-3/TRBV12-4 | CASSSRGENYEQYF | TGTGCCAGCAGTTCCCGGGGGGAAAACTACGAGCAGTACTTC
many | TRBJ2-5 | . | TRBV5-4 | CASTRDRSQETQYF | TGTGCCAGCACCAGAGACAGATCACAAGAGACCCAGTACTTC
. | TRBJ1-2 | . | TRBV4-1 | CASSQEREGYGYTF | TGCGCCAGCAGCCAAGAGAGGGAGGGGTATGGCTACACCTTC
many | TRBJ2-2 | TRBD1 | TRBV5-1 | CASSLVATGYTGELFF | TGCGCCAGCAGCTTGGTCGCGACAGGGTACACCGGGGAGCTGTTTTTT
many | TRBJ2-2 | TRBD2 | TRBV7-2 | CASSLKVTSGTTGELFF | TGTGCCAGCAGCTTAAAGGTCACTAGCGGGACCACCGGGGAGCTGTTTTTT
few | TRBJ1-1 | . | TRBV18 | CASSPRSGDGTEAFF | TGTGCCAGCTCCCCAAGATCGGGGGATGGGACTGAAGCTTTCTTT
many | TRBJ2-1 | TRBD2 | TRBV5-1 | CASSLLGTISYNEQFF | TGCGCCAGCAGCCTATTGGGGACTATCAGTTACAATGAGCAGTTCTTC
. | TRBJ2-1 | TRBD2 | TRBV20-1 | CSAMGGTAGGFGEQFF | TGCAGTGCTATGGGGGGAACGGCGGGAGGATTTGGTGAGCAGTTCTTC
. | TRBJ2-7 | . | TRBV29-1 | CSGNLEGGHEQYF | TGCAGCGGAAACCTGGAGGGAGGCCACGAGCAGTACTTC
many | TRBJ2-7 | TRBD2 | TRBV5-1 | CASSLLGLAGAYEQYF | TGCGCCAGCAGCTTGTTGGGGCTAGCGGGGGCCTACGAGCAGTACTTC
few | TRBJ2-1 | TRBD2 | TRBV11-1 | CASSTTIREGRGDNEQFF | TGTGCCAGCAGCACTACAATACGGGAGGGCAGAGGGGACAATGAGCAGTTCTTC
many | TRBJ2-7 | . | TRBV20-1 | CSARSFPRYEQYF | TGCAGTGCTAGATCGTTCCCGCGCTACGAGCAGTACTTC
many | TRBJ2-7 | TRBD2 | TRBV28 | CASSWGGREYEQYF | TGTGCCAGCAGCTGGGGAGGGAGGGAGTACGAGCAGTACTTC
few | TRBJ2-3 | . | TRBV2 | CAKGQTDTQYF | TGTGCCAAAGGACAGACCGATACGCAGTATTTT
many | TRBJ2-3 | . | TRBV20-1 | CSAPTRRIPDTQYF | TGCAGTGCCCCGACCAGAAGGATACCAGATACGCAGTATTTT
few | TRBJ1-2 | TRBD1 | TRBV20-1 | CSALPAMRGRLLDYTF | TGCAGTGCTCTACCAGCAATGAGGGGGCGACTTTTGGACTACACCTTC
. | TRBJ2-4 | . | TRBV19 | CASSNLKEAKNIQYF | TGTGCCAGTAGTAACTTAAAAGAAGCCAAAAACATTCAGTACTTC
few | TRBJ2-7 | . | TRBV5-1 | CASSLARGLGEQYF | TGCGCCAGCAGCTTGGCCAGGGGATTGGGGGAGCAGTACTTC
. | TRBJ2-3 | TRBD2 | TRBV5-5 | CASSTTLAGGTDTQYF | TGTGCCAGCAGCACCACCCTAGCGGGAGGTACAGATACGCAGTATTTT
many | TRBJ2-3 | . | TRBV7-6 | CASSLEGRDTQYF | TGTGCCAGCAGCTTGGAGGGGAGAGATACGCAGTATTTT
few | TRBJ2-7 | . | TRBV28 | CASSFPGTVYEQYF | TGTGCCAGCAGTTTCCCCGGGACGGTCTACGAGCAGTACTTC
. | TRBJ1-1 | . | TRBV5-1 | CASSIGGRGEAFF | TGCGCCAGCAGCATAGGGGGAAGGGGTGAAGCTTTCTTT
many | TRBJ2-5 | . | TRBV15 | CATSRDLTTQETQYF | TGTGCCACCAGCAGAGATCTGACTACCCAAGAGACCCAGTACTTC
few | TRBJ1-5 | TRBD1 | TRBV4-1 | CASSQTGSNQPQHF | TGCGCCAGCAGTCAGACAGGGAGCAATCAGCCCCAGCATTTT
many | TRBJ2-1 | . | TRBV5-1 | CASSLNRGGPYNEQFF | TGCGCCAGCAGCTTGAATAGAGGTGGCCCCTACAATGAGCAGTTCTTC
many | TRBJ1-1 | . | TRBV29-1 | CSVEQGMRFEAFF | TGCAGCGTTGAACAGGGCATGAGATTTGAAGCTTTCTTT
many | TRBJ2-1 | . | TRBV24-1 | CATSARDAINEQFF | TGTGCCACCAGTGCCCGGGACGCCATCAATGAGCAGTTCTTC
. | TRBJ2-1 | . | TRBV30 | CAWDLAPTNEQFF | TGTGCCTGGGACTTAGCTCCTACTAATGAGCAGTTCTTC
few | TRBJ1-3 | TRBD1 | TRBV6-1 | CASWTGRKSGNTIYF | TGTGCCAGTTGGACAGGGCGGAAGTCTGGAAACACCATATATTTT
few | TRBJ2-7 | . | TRBV27 | CASSFGQPYEQYF | TGTGCCAGCAGTTTCGGACAGCCCTACGAGCAGTACTTC
. | TRBJ2-1 | . | TRBV11-2 | CASTLRAASYNEQFF | TGTGCCAGCACCCTTCGGGCGGCCTCCTACAATGAGCAGTTCTTC
many | TRBJ2-1 | TRBD2 | TRBV6-2/TRBV6-3 | CASGLAAYNEQFF | TGTGCCAGCGGACTAGCGGCTTACAATGAGCAGTTCTTC
. | TRBJ2-1 | TRBD2 | TRBV15 | CATSRGTSRSYNEQFF | TGTGCCACCAGCAGAGGGACTAGCAGGTCCTACAATGAGCAGTTCTTC
many | TRBJ2-7 | TRBD2 | TRBV12-3/TRBV12-4 | CASSGGLLLYEQYF | TGTGCCAGCAGCGGGGGACTACTCCTCTACGAGCAGTACTTC
. | TRBJ1-2 | . | TRBV20-1 | CSAEQAWGGYTF | TGCAGTGCTGAACAGGCCTGGGGTGGCTACACCTTC
many | TRBJ2-7 | TRBD2 | TRBV5-1 | CASSSIRQTSGGYYEQYF | TGCGCCAGCAGCTCGATACGCCAGACTAGCGGGGGATATTACGAGCAGTACTTC
many | TRBJ2-1 | . | TRBV6-4 | CASSNEPTGGEQFF | TGTGCCAGTAGTAATGAGCCTACAGGAGGTGAGCAGTTCTTC
. | TRBJ2-1 | TRBD2 | TRBV5-1 | CASSLETSGREF | TGCGCCAGCAGCCTAGAGACTAGCGGGAGGGAATTC